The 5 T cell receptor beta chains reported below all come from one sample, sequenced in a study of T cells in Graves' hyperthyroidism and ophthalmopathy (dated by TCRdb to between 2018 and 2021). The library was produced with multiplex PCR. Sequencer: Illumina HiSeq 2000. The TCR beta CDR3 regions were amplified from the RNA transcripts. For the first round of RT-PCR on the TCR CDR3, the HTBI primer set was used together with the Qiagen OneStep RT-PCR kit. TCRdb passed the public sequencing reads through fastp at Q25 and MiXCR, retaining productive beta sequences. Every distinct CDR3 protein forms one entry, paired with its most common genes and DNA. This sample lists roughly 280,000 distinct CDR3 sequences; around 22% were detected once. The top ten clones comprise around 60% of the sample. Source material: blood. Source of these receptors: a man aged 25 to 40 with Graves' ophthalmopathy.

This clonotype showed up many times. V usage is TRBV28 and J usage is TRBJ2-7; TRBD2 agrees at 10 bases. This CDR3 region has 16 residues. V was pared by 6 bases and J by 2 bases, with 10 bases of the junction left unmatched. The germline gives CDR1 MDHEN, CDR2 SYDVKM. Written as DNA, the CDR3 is TGTGCCAGCAGCCCGATCGGACTAGCGGAGACCTACGAGCAGTACTTC. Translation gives CASSPIGLAETYEQYF.

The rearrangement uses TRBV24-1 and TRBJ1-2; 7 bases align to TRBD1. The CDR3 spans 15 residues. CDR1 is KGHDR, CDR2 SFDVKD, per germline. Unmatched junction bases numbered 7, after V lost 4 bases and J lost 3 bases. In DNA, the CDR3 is TGTGCCACCAGTGAAATGGACAGGTTTGACTATGGCTACACCTTC. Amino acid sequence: CATSEMDRFDYGYTF.

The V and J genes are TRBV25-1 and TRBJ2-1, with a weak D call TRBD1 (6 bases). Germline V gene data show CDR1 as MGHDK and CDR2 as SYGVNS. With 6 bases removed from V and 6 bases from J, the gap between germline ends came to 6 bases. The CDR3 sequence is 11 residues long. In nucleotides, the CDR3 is TGTGCCAGCAGGACAGGCAATGAGCAGTTCTTC. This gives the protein CASRTGNEQFF.

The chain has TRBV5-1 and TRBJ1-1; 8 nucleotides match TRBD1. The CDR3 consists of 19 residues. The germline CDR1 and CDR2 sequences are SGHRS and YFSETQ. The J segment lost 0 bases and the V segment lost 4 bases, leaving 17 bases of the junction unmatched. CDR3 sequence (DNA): TGCGCCAGCAGCGGGGACAGGCCCCCCAGCCCCCCGTTGAACACTGAAGCTTTCTTT. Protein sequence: CASSGDRPPSPPLNTEAFF.

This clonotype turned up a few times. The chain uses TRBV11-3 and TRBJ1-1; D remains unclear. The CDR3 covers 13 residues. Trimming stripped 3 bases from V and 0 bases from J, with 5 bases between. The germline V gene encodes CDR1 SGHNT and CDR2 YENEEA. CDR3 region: CASSFDVNTEAFF. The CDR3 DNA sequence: TGTGCCAGCAGCTTCGACGTGAACACTGAAGCTTTCTTT.